This passage covers 9 T cell receptor beta chains from one sample sequenced in a study of neurological immune-mediated disorders. TCRdb re-derived calls from the 5' RACE reads in MiXCR, one entry per CDR3 protein. The top ten clones hold 5.5% to 6.5% of a sample with 46,000 or so distinct CDR3 sequences, approximately 4.5% of them seen once. Sequencing used PBMCs. These receptor sequences come from a woman in her sixties with multiple sclerosis.

This clonotype was counted a few times. Lacking the conserved final phenylalanine or tryptophan, this CDR3 likely reflects a read error. The CDR3 spells CSAGLLKETQYN. CDR3 in DNA: TGCAGTGCTGGACTATTAAAAGAGACCCAGTACAAC. The chain links TRBV20-1 to TRBJ2-5, with D possibly TRBD2 on 6 matching bases. This CDR3 is built from 12 residues. V shed 5 bases and J shed 3 bases, with 10 bases lying between them. In germline, CDR1 is DFQATT, CDR2 SNEGSKA (reference sequence).

The V call is TRBV7-2, the J call TRBJ2-7; D possibly corresponds to TRBD1 (6 bases). The CDR3 covers 15 residues. Germline-derived CDR1 and CDR2 are SGHTA and FQGNSA. V was cut by 4 bases and J by 3 bases, with 16 bases left in between. CDR3: CASSYTQDSFYEQYF. The CDR3 region has the DNA TGTGCCAGCAGCTACACTCAGGACAGCTTCTACGAGCAGTACTTC.

At least ten counts were recorded for this clonotype. The chain has TRBV20-1 and TRBJ1-2, with D maybe TRBD1 (6 bases). Germline loops: CDR1 DFQATT, CDR2 SNEGSKA (reference sequence). Trimming took off 6 bases at V and 8 bases at J, with 16 bases between the two ends. CDR3 size: 12 residues. The CDR3 sequence is CSAGRQGSGYTF. In DNA form, the CDR3 reads TGCAGTGCCGGGCGGCAGGGGAGCGGCTACACCTTC.

This clonotype has at least ten counts. The rearrangement uses TRBV10-2 and TRBJ2-7, with a tentative D call TRBD2 (5 bases). The V end lost 8 bases, the J end lost 2 bases, and 13 bases lay between the germline ends. Looked up from germline, CDR1 is WSHSY and CDR2 is SAAADI. The CDR3 contains 13 residues. Here the CDR3 DNA reads TGCGCCAGCGGGAGTCTGATTACCTACGAGCAGTACGTC. Translation gives CASGSLITYEQYV.

This clonotype was recorded at least ten times. The chain has TRBV5-1 and TRBJ2-5; 9 nucleotides line up with TRBD1. This CDR3 comprises 15 residues. The V and J ends lost 4 bases and 2 bases, in that order; junction bases with no gene match: 6. The germline V gene has CDR1 SGHRS and CDR2 YFSETQ. CDR3 nucleotide sequence: TGCGCCAGCAGCAGGGGGACAGGGAGACAAGAGACCCAGTACTTC. This sequence encodes CASSRGTGRQETQYF.

This clonotype has ten or more counts. The J gene is TRBJ2-1, the V gene TRBV5-5; D tentatively fits TRBD1 or TRBD2 (5 bases each). V lost 1 base and J lost 5, with 10 bases in between. There are 14 residues in the CDR3. The germline V gene encodes CDR1 SGHKS and CDR2 YYEKEE (reference sequence). The CDR3 spells CASSLSGQDNEQFF. CDR3 coding DNA: TGTGCCAGCAGCTTGTCGGGGCAGGACAATGAGCAGTTCTTC.

This clonotype was detected many times. This chain connects TRBV20-1 to TRBJ2-7; the match to TRBD2 covers 11 bases. V shed 5 bases and J 7 bases; nucleotides not matched to a gene: 13. CDR1 DFQATT and CDR2 SNEGSKA come from the germline V gene (reference sequence). The length of the CDR3 is 15 residues. The CDR3 nucleotides read TGCAGTGCTTCTTATAGCGGGGGGGCTATGAGGGAGCAGTACTTC. This sequence encodes CSASYSGGAMREQYF.

Points on this clonotype: Given the absence of the conserved phenylalanine or tryptophan at the CDR3 end, a read error is likely. This chain uses TRBV20-1 with TRBJ2-3, with 7 bases identical to TRBD2. V trimming: 3 bases; J trimming: 9 bases; junction bases outside the gene matches: 15. CDR1 and CDR2 (germline): DFQATT, SNEGSKA (reference sequence). There are 15 residues in the CDR3. The CDR3 nucleotides are TGCAGTGCTAGTTCCTCAGCGGGATCCCGGGGGACGCAGTATAAT. This encodes CSASSSAGSRGTQYN.

This clonotype occurred many times. This chain joins TRBV4-1 and TRBJ2-7; TRBD1 matches 7 bases. The germline CDR1 and CDR2 sequences are MGHRA and YSYEKL. The CDR3 has 15 residues. The J segment lost 6 bases and the V segment lost 4 bases, leaving 12 bases of the junction unmatched. The CDR3 nucleotides are TGCGCCAGCAGCCCCTTGACAGGGAGCGCAAGCGAGCAGTACTTC. This translates into CASSPLTGSASEQYF.